These T cell receptor beta chains were read from a single sample in a study of blood T cells in healthy people across ages. TCRdb reanalysed the 5' RACE reads using MiXCR and keeps one entry per CDR3 protein. Among around 900,000 distinct CDR3 sequences listed, roughly 51% were seen once. Sequenced input: blood. The receptors were sampled from a woman in her sixties in good health. The CDR3 runs from the conserved cysteine through the conserved F or W. The order of the fields is D gene, V gene, clone size, J gene, CDR3 DNA, CDR3 protein. A D gene is named only where the DNA matches it firmly. The size of a clone is reported for some rows only, either as once, few or many, or as a class for expanded clones.

D: NA
V: TRBV11-2
size: few
J: TRBJ2-7
DNA: TGTGCCAGCAGCCCAACCAGGGGGGCCTACGAGCAGTACTTC
CDR3: CASSPTRGAYEQYF

D: NA
V: TRBV12-3/TRBV12-4
size: NA
J: TRBJ2-1
DNA: TGTGCCAGTCTGGGGGGAAATGAGCAGTTCTTC
CDR3: CASLGGNEQFF

D: NA
V: TRBV29-1
size: once
J: TRBJ2-2
DNA: TGCAGCGTTGACAGGGGGGACACCGGGGAGCTGTTTTTT
CDR3: CSVDRGDTGELFF

D: NA
V: TRBV9
size: few
J: TRBJ1-6
DNA: TGTGCCAGCAGCGTAGGCAGGACCTCACCCCTCCACTTT
CDR3: CASSVGRTSPLHF

D: TRBD2
V: TRBV2
size: NA
J: TRBJ2-5
DNA: TGTGCCAGCAGGAGAGGACTAGCGGAATACAATGAGCAGTACTTC
CDR3: CASRRGLAEYNEQYF

D: NA
V: TRBV18
size: few
J: TRBJ2-7
DNA: TGTGCCAGCTCTGAGACAGGGACTTCCTACGAGCAGTACTTC
CDR3: CASSETGTSYEQYF

D: TRBD2
V: TRBV6-1
size: NA
J: TRBJ2-7
DNA: TGTGCCAGCAGTGAGCCGGGTAGCGGGACCCCCTACGAGCAGTACTTC
CDR3: CASSEPGSGTPYEQYF

D: NA
V: TRBV29-1
size: few
J: TRBJ2-7
DNA: TGCAGCGTTGCTCACAGCCAGAGGATCTACGAGCAGTACTTC
CDR3: CSVAHSQRIYEQYF

D: NA
V: TRBV29-1
size: NA
J: TRBJ2-5
DNA: TGCAGCGGAAGATCGTACCAAGAGACCCAGTACTTC
CDR3: CSGRSYQETQYF

D: NA
V: TRBV3-1
size: NA
J: TRBJ2-7
DNA: TGTGCCAGCAGCTCCCTTTCCCTCCGTGGAGCGAACTCCTACGAGCAGTACTTC
CDR3: CASSSLSLRGANSYEQYF

D: NA
V: TRBV20-1
size: NA
J: TRBJ1-5
DNA: TGCAGTGCTGCACCCGGGGGCAATCAGCCCCAGCATTTT
CDR3: CSAAPGGNQPQHF

D: NA
V: TRBV4-3
size: NA
J: TRBJ1-6
DNA: TGCGCCAGCAGCCAAGATATAGCAAGGCAGGGTTTCTCACCCCTCCACTTT
CDR3: CASSQDIARQGFSPLHF

D: NA
V: TRBV29-1
size: NA
J: TRBJ1-2
DNA: TGCAGCGTTGCCCGTACGGAGGAGGGCTACACCTTC
CDR3: CSVARTEEGYTF

D: NA
V: TRBV29-1
size: few
J: TRBJ2-1
DNA: TGCAGCGTCGGCGGGGAGCGTGGGAGCTCCTACAATGAGCAGTTCTTC
CDR3: CSVGGERGSSYNEQFF

D: NA
V: TRBV7-2
size: few
J: TRBJ2-7
DNA: TGTGCCAGCAGCTTTCGACGGGAGAACCCCCTGTATGAGCAGTACTTC
CDR3: CASSFRRENPLYEQYF

D: NA
V: TRBV4-1
size: few
J: TRBJ1-4
DNA: TGCGCCAGCAGCCAAGTCGGTGCAACTAATGAAAAACTGTTTTTT
CDR3: CASSQVGATNEKLFF

D: NA
V: TRBV11-2
size: few
J: TRBJ1-4
DNA: TGTGCCAGCAGCCAGAACCATGAAAAACTGTTTTTT
CDR3: CASSQNHEKLFF

D: TRBD2
V: TRBV7-2
size: few
J: TRBJ2-7
DNA: TGTGCCAGCAGCTTAGGCGGGCCGGGCCGAGCGGGAGACTACGAGCAGTACTTC
CDR3: CASSLGGPGRAGDYEQYF

D: NA
V: TRBV28
size: NA
J: TRBJ2-1
DNA: TGTGCCAGCACAGGGGCCTTATACAATGAGCAGTTCTTC
CDR3: CASTGALYNEQFF

D: TRBD1
V: TRBV2
size: NA
J: TRBJ1-2
DNA: TGTGCCAGCAGTCGGGACAGGGGCGTTAACTATGGCTACACCTTC
CDR3: CASSRDRGVNYGYTF

D: NA
V: TRBV20-1
size: once
J: TRBJ2-7
DNA: TGCAGTGCTAGAGAACCCGGGACTCACCACGAGCAGTACTTC
CDR3: CSAREPGTHHEQYF

D: TRBD1
V: TRBV13
size: few
J: TRBJ2-5
DNA: TGTGCCAGCAGCGACGACAGGGGCGATGAGCAGTACTTC
CDR3: CASSDDRGDEQYF

D: TRBD1
V: TRBV20-1
size: NA
J: TRBJ2-3
DNA: TGCAGTGCTCGAAGAGCGGACAGGGGGCCCGCAGATACGCAGTATTTT
CDR3: CSARRADRGPADTQYF

D: TRBD1
V: TRBV29-1
size: NA
J: TRBJ2-7
DNA: TGCAGCGTTGAACGAACAGGGGACATCGAGCAGTACTTC
CDR3: CSVERTGDIEQYF

D: TRBD2
V: TRBV6-5
size: NA
J: TRBJ2-1
DNA: TGTGCCAGCAGTCCGCATACTAGCGGGAGATCCAATGAGCAGTTCTTC
CDR3: CASSPHTSGRSNEQFF

D: TRBD1
V: TRBV4-1
size: few
J: TRBJ1-2
DNA: TGCGCCAGCAGCCAAGATGGTTACACTGGACAGGGGGATGGCTACACCTTC
CDR3: CASSQDGYTGQGDGYTF

D: NA
V: TRBV30
size: NA
J: TRBJ1-2
DNA: TGTGCCTGGAGTCGGGACGGCCCCTATGGCTACACCTTC
CDR3: CAWSRDGPYGYTF

D: TRBD1
V: TRBV4-2
size: NA
J: TRBJ1-1
DNA: TGTGCCAGCAGCCCCCGGACAGGGGGCGGGTACACTGAAGCTTTCTTT
CDR3: CASSPRTGGGYTEAFF

D: TRBD1
V: TRBV6-5
size: NA
J: TRBJ2-7
DNA: TGTGCCAGCAGTGACACAGGGGGGTCCCCCTACGAGCAGTACTTC
CDR3: CASSDTGGSPYEQYF

D: NA
V: TRBV28
size: NA
J: TRBJ2-7
DNA: TGTGCCAGCAGCCCCGGACATGGTAGAATATACGAGCAGTACTTC
CDR3: CASSPGHGRIYEQYF

D: NA
V: TRBV28
size: once
J: TRBJ1-1
DNA: TGTGCCAGCAGTTTATACGAGACGTTCGGCGAAGCTTTCTTT
CDR3: CASSLYETFGEAFF

D: NA
V: TRBV20-1
size: NA
J: TRBJ2-3
DNA: TGCAGTGCTAGAGATCCCGGACAGCGCACAGATATGCAGTATTTT
CDR3: CSARDPGQRTDMQYF

D: TRBD2
V: TRBV7-9
size: NA
J: TRBJ2-7
DNA: TGTGCCAGCAGCTTACCACTAGCGGGAATCTACGAGCAGTACTTC
CDR3: CASSLPLAGIYEQYF

D: TRBD2
V: TRBV27
size: NA
J: TRBJ2-1
DNA: TGTGCCAGCAGTTGGCCGTATTCTCCGGAGGGGACTAGCAAGTGCCCTTGCTCCTACAATGAGCAGTTCTTC
CDR3: CASSWPYSPEGTSKCPCSYNEQFF

D: TRBD1
V: TRBV6-5
size: few
J: TRBJ2-5
DNA: TGTGCCAGCAGCCCGGAGGCAGGGGGCCAAGAGACCCAGTACTTC
CDR3: CASSPEAGGQETQYF

D: NA
V: TRBV7-9
size: NA
J: TRBJ2-3
DNA: TGTGCCAGCAAGTCGGCGGGGCCAGATACGCAGTATTTT
CDR3: CASKSAGPDTQYF

D: NA
V: TRBV10-2
size: NA
J: TRBJ1-5
DNA: TGCGCCACCGGGGGTTCAGCGCTCAATCAGCCCCAGCATTTT
CDR3: CATGGSALNQPQHF

D: TRBD1
V: TRBV28
size: NA
J: TRBJ1-2
DNA: TGTGCCAGCACCACCTGGGAGGGGACAGTCTATGGCTACACCTTC
CDR3: CASTTWEGTVYGYTF

D: NA
V: TRBV29-1
size: NA
J: TRBJ1-4
DNA: TGCAGCGCGGGGGACACCAGAAATGAAAAACTGTTTTTT
CDR3: CSAGDTRNEKLFF

D: NA
V: TRBV28
size: few
J: TRBJ1-5
DNA: TGTGCCAGCACCTCTCACCGGACATCCTTAGGCAATCAGCCCCAGCATTTT
CDR3: CASTSHRTSLGNQPQHF

D: NA
V: TRBV11-3
size: few
J: TRBJ2-5
DNA: TGTGCCAGCAGTACCAGATCCTCCGGGACCCGCGGTGGGACCCAGTACTTC
CDR3: CASSTRSSGTRGGTQYF

D: NA
V: TRBV14
size: few
J: TRBJ1-5
DNA: TGTGCCAGCAGCCAAGTGGGTAGCAATCAGCCCCAGCATTTT
CDR3: CASSQVGSNQPQHF

D: NA
V: TRBV18
size: NA
J: TRBJ2-7
DNA: TGTGCCGGATCAACTAGCTACGGTCACGAGCAGTACTTC
CDR3: CAGSTSYGHEQYF

D: NA
V: TRBV4-1
size: NA
J: TRBJ1-2
DNA: TGCGCCAGCAGCCAAGATCCCCAGAGCTATGGCTACACCTTC
CDR3: CASSQDPQSYGYTF

D: NA
V: TRBV5-1
size: NA
J: TRBJ2-7
DNA: TGCGCCAGCAGCTTACGGCCAGGAGGCTACGAGCAGTACTTC
CDR3: CASSLRPGGYEQYF